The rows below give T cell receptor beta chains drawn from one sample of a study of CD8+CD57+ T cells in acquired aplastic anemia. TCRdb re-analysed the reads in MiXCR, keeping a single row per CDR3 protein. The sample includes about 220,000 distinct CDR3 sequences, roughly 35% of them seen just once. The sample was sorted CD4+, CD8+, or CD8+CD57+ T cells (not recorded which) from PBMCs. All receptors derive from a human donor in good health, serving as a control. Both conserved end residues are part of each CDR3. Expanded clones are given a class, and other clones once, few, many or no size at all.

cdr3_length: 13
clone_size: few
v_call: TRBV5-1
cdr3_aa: CASSRLGGETQYF

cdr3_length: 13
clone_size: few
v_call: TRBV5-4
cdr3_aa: CASSSRDYNEQFF

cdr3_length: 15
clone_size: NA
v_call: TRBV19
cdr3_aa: CASSIVGASNEKLFF

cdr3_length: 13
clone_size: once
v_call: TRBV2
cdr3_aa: CASMGVEGDTQYF

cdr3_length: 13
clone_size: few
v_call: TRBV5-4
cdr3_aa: CASSRGQGGEQYF

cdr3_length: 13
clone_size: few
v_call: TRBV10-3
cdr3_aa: CAIGARVDTEAFF

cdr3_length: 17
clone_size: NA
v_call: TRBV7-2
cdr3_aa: CASSPGQGAPGAGELFF

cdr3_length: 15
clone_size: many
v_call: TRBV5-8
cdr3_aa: CASSFGGVPNSPLHF

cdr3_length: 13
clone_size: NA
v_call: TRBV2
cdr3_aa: CAGSTTGWFGYTF

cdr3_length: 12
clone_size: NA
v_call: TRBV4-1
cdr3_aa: CASSLPYSEAFF

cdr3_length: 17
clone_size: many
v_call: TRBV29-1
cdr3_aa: CSVPLAGAWGKNTEAFF